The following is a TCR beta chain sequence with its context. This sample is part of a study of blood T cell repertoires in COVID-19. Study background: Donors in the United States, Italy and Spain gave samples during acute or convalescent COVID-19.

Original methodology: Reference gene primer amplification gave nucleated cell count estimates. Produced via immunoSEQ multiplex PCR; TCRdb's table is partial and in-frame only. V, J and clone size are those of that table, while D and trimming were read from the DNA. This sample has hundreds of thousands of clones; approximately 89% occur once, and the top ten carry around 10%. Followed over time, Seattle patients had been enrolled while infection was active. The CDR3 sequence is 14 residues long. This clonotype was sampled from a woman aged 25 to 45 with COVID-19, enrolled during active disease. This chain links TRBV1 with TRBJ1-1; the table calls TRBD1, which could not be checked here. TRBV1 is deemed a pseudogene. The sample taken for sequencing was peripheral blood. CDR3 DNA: TGCACCAGCAGCCATCCAGGGTTGAACACTGAAGCTTTCTTT. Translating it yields CTSSHPGLNTEAFF.